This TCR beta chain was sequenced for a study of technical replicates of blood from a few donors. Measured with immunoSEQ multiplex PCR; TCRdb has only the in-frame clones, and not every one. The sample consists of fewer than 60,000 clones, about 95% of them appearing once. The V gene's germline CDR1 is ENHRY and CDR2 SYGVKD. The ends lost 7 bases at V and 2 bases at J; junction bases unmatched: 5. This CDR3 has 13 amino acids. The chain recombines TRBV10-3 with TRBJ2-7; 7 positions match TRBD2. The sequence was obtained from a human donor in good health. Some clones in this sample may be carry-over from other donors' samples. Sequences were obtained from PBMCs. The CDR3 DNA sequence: TGTGCCATCAACAGCGGGGAGCCCTACGAGCAGTACTTC. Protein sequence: CAINSGEPYEQYF.